This passage covers 25 T cell receptor beta chains from one sample sequenced in a study of shared clonotypes between healthy human individuals. Sequenced by immunoSEQ multiplex PCR; TCRdb stores in-frame clones only, minus some. The data hold hundreds of thousands of clones, with about 96% observed a single time. Naive-designated CD8 cells lacked CD45RO, were positively enriched for CCR7, and omitted terminally differentiated effector memory CD45RA+ cells. The specimen was naive CD8+ T cells sorted from blood. Receptors originate from a woman aged 25 to 39 in good health.

This chain joins TRBV9 and TRBJ1-1; 8 bases are a match to TRBD1. Germline-derived CDR1 and CDR2 are SGDLS and YYNGEE. Germline trimming cut 3 bases from V and 5 bases from J; bases unmatched to any gene: 6. CDR3 length equals 14 residues. For the CDR3, the DNA is TGTGCCAGCAGCGGGGAACAGGGGGAAACTGAAGCTTTCTTT. Translating gives CASSGEQGETEAFF. The entire variable domain, with the rest obtained from reference TRBV9 and TRBJ1-1, is as follows: DSGVTQTPKHLITATGQRVTLRCSPRSGDLSVYWYQQSLDQGLQFLIQYYNGEERAKGNILERFSAQQFPDLHSELNLSSLELGDSALYFCASSGEQGETEAFFGQGTRLTVV.

V gene TRBV28 combines with J gene TRBJ2-2; 7 bases align to TRBD1. V lost 3 bases to trimming and J lost 4 bases; unmatched junction nucleotides: 8. CDR1 and CDR2 from the germline V gene are MDHEN and SYDVKM. This CDR3 has 16 residues. Written as DNA, the CDR3 is TGTGCCAGCAGTTTTATCCAGGGGGTCGGCACCGGGGAGCTGTTTTTT. It specifies CASSFIQGVGTGELFF.

The chain employs TRBV7-3 and TRBJ2-1; TRBD2 might be the D (6 bases). CDR1 is SGHTA, CDR2 FQGTGA, per germline. Trimming stripped 5 bases from V and 9 bases from J, with 29 bases between. This CDR3 comprises 18 residues. DNA of the CDR3: TGTGCCAGCAGCCATCCGGGGGAGGCAAGGGGCCCCGCCGCTGAGCAGTTCTTC. Amino acids: CASSHPGEARGPAAEQFF. Full variable domain (rest looked up from reference TRBV7-3 and TRBJ2-1): GAGVSQTPSNKVTEKGKYVELRCDPISGHTALYWYRQSLGQGPEFLIYFQGTGAADDSGLPNDRFFAVRPEGSVSTLKIQRTERGDSAVYLCASSHPGEARGPAAEQFFGPGTRLTVL.

The rearrangement links TRBV4-1 to TRBJ2-5; the D gene is possibly TRBD1 (7 bases). This CDR3 contains 15 residues. Germline CDR1 MGHRA, CDR2 YSYEKL. Trimming left V 0 bases short and J 11 bases short, with 19 bases between. Written as DNA, the CDR3 is TGCGCCAGCAGCCAAGATGTGGCAGGGGGGTTCGGGCAGTACTTC. It is translated as CASSQDVAGGFGQYF.

The rearrangement joins TRBV19 to TRBJ2-1; D possibly corresponds to TRBD2 (6 bases). The ends were cut back, 0 bases at V and 4 bases at J, with 16 bases in the middle. In germline, CDR1 is LNHDA, CDR2 SQIVND (reference sequence). This CDR3 is built from 17 residues. The CDR3 DNA reads as TGTGCCAGTAGTATAGATAGAGAAACTAGCTGGTACAATGAGCAGTTCTTC. Residues: CASSIDRETSWYNEQFF.

Comments on this clone: One end of the junction does not line up with germline, which may come from a read error. The chain couples TRBV28 to TRBJ2-1; D remains unclear. In germline, CDR1 is MDHEN, CDR2 SYDVKM. The CDR3 sequence is 16 residues long. CDR3 loop: CASSPRGSDSSNEQFF. CDR3 in DNA: TGTGCCAGCAGTCCCCGAGGAAGTGACTCCTCCAATGAGCAGTTCTTC.

The V and J genes are TRBV28 and TRBJ2-1; 11 bases match TRBD2. The germline V gene encodes CDR1 MDHEN and CDR2 SYDVKM. This CDR3 comprises 15 residues. Unmatched junction bases numbered 8, after V lost 6 bases and J lost 7 bases. Here the CDR3 reads CASRPGTSGGNEQFF. The CDR3 DNA follows: TGTGCCAGCAGACCTGGGACTAGCGGTGGGAATGAGCAGTTCTTC.

With respect to this clone: This specimen includes other DNA sequences encoding the same CDR3. The chain is built from TRBV5-6 and TRBJ2-7, with D hard to call. This CDR3 is built from 12 residues. The V gene's germline CDR1 is SGHDT and CDR2 YYEEEE. Trimming left V 0 bases short and J 4 bases short, with 5 bases between. The CDR3 here is CASSLGAYEQYF. The CDR3 DNA reads TGTGCCAGCAGCTTGGGAGCTTACGAGCAGTACTTC.

V gene TRBV21-1 combines with J gene TRBJ2-7. TRBV21-1 is a recognized pseudogene. The CDR3 runs to 19 residues. The CDR3 DNA follows: TGTGCCAGCAGCCCGATCCACCGGGCTCAAGGACCCTCGGCCTACGAGCAGTACTTC. Translation gives CASSPIHRAQGPSAYEQYF.

The rearrangement links TRBV10-1 to TRBJ2-3; the D is unclear. The CDR3 contains 14 residues. The V gene lost 1 base and the J gene lost 2 bases, with 7 bases spanning the gap. Germline V gives CDR1 WNHNN, CDR2 SYGVQD (reference sequence). CDR3 protein: CASSEWEDTDTQYF. Written as DNA, the CDR3 is TGCGCCAGCAGTGAGTGGGAAGACACAGATACGCAGTATTTT.

The J gene is TRBJ2-7, the V gene TRBV13; the match to TRBD1 covers 8 bases. The CDR3 contains 20 residues. CDR1 is PRHDT, CDR2 FYEKMQ, per germline (reference sequence). V lost 8 bases to trimming and J lost 4 bases; unmatched junction nucleotides: 28. This CDR3 is CASGRTVKDRASRLGYEQYF. In DNA, the CDR3 is TGTGCCAGCGGCCGGACCGTGAAGGACAGGGCTAGTCGTCTGGGTTACGAGCAGTACTTC.

This rearrangement joins TRBV5-1 to TRBJ2-3; TRBD2 matches at 13 bases. V was pared by 5 bases and J by 4 bases, with 7 bases of the junction left unmatched. The CDR3 contains 16 residues. The germline CDR1 and CDR2 sequences are SGHRS and YFSETQ. In nucleotides, the CDR3 is TGCGCCAGCAGTCGGACTAGCGGGAGTCGGCCAGATACGCAGTATTTT. It encodes CASSRTSGSRPDTQYF.

The CDR3 protein is CASRQGNYNEQFF. The CDR3 DNA is TGTGCCAGCAGACAGGGGAACTACAATGAGCAGTTCTTC. The chain is built from TRBV2 and TRBJ2-1; 7 bases match TRBD1. J lost 3 bases, V lost 6 bases, and 2 bases had no gene match. This CDR3 comprises 13 residues. From germline, CDR1 is SNHLY and CDR2 FYNNEI.

Concerning this clone: Other DNA sequences of this sample code for an identical CDR3. The chain has TRBV13 and TRBJ2-2; D unresolved. Germline assignment: CDR1 PRHDT and CDR2 FYEKMQ (reference sequence). Trimming removed 6 bases at V and 5 bases at J, with 7 bases between. The CDR3 runs to 12 residues. CDR3 protein: CASSPGTGELFF. The CDR3 nucleotides read TGTGCCAGCAGTCCAGGTACCGGGGAGCTGTTTTTT.

The gene calls are TRBV5-6 and TRBJ2-7; D is possibly TRBD1 (5 bases). CDR1 and CDR2 from the germline V gene are SGHDT and YYEEEE. The CDR3 is made up of 14 amino acids. V was shortened by 2 bases and J by 1 base, with 10 bases between the two germline ends. The DNA of the CDR3 is TGTGCCAGCAGCTTTTCGGCAGGGTCCTACGAGCAGTACTTC. Amino acids: CASSFSAGSYEQYF.

This chain uses TRBV28 with TRBJ1-5, with no clear D. Trimming took off 4 bases at V and 0 bases at J, with 4 bases between the two ends. In germline, CDR1 is MDHEN, CDR2 SYDVKM. The CDR3 has 13 residues. For the CDR3, the DNA is TGTGCCAGCAGTTCTTATAGCAATCAGCCCCAGCATTTT. Protein product: CASSSYSNQPQHF.

V usage is TRBV7-9 and J usage is TRBJ2-2; 9 bases agree with TRBD2. This CDR3 is built from 14 residues. Trimming at V came to 5 bases and at J to 4 bases, leaving 2 bases not matched to a gene. The germline V gene encodes CDR1 SEHNR and CDR2 FQNEAQ (reference sequence). The CDR3 DNA follows: TGTGCCAGCAGCGGTAGCGGGAGCACCGGGGAGCTGTTTTTT. Translated, it gives CASSGSGSTGELFF.

The gene calls are TRBV6-5 and TRBJ2-1; tentatively, D is TRBD2 (7 bases). Germline loops: CDR1 MNHEY, CDR2 SVGAGI. Trimming took off 11 bases at V and 1 base at J, with 15 bases between the two ends. This CDR3 is 14 amino acids long. CDR3 DNA: TGTGCCGTGGGGGAGGGGGATTCCTACAATGAGCAGTTCTTC. It encodes CAVGEGDSYNEQFF.

This chain uses TRBV5-6 with TRBJ1-1, with 7 bases that match TRBD1. Germline CDR1 and CDR2: SGHDT and YYEEEE. The CDR3 covers 15 residues. The J segment lost 6 bases and the V segment lost 1 base, leaving 9 bases of the junction unmatched. The CDR3 loop reads CASSLSGGVFAEAFF. Here the CDR3 DNA reads TGTGCCAGCAGCTTGTCAGGGGGTGTGTTTGCTGAAGCTTTCTTT.

The chain links TRBV7-9 to TRBJ2-7; 8 bases align to TRBD1. CDR1 and CDR2 from the germline V gene are SEHNR and FQNEAQ (reference sequence). Germline trimming cut 5 bases from V and 4 bases from J; bases unmatched to any gene: 7. CDR3 length: 14 amino acids. CDR3 coding DNA: TGTGCCAGCAGCGTTAGGACAGGGTGGTACGAGCAGTACTTC. Its translation: CASSVRTGWYEQYF. The full variable domain, rest sourced from reference TRBV7-9 and TRBJ2-7, is DTGVSQNPRHKITKRGQNVTFRCDPISEHNRLYWYRQTLGQGPEFLTYFQNEAQLEKSRLLSDRFSAERPKGSFSTLEIQRTEQGDSAMYLCASSVRTGWYEQYFGPGTRLTVT.

The J gene is TRBJ1-1, the V gene TRBV13; 9 nucleotides agree with TRBD1. The CDR3 consists of 16 residues. The ends lost 5 bases at V and 6 bases at J; junction bases unmatched: 13. Germline V lookup: CDR1 PRHDT, CDR2 FYEKMQ (reference sequence). CDR3 region: CASSTGPGTGRAEAFF. The CDR3 DNA sequence: TGTGCCAGCAGCACTGGACCCGGGACAGGGAGGGCTGAAGCTTTCTTT.

The chain uses TRBV18 and TRBJ2-1; the match to TRBD2 covers 11 bases. This CDR3 contains 15 residues. Germline V gene lookup returns CDR1 KGHSH and CDR2 LQKENI. J was trimmed by 7 bases and V by 8 bases; bases with no gene match: 10. CDR3 DNA: TGTGCCAGCAACACCTTAGCGGGAGGGCTTAATGAGCAGTTCTTC. Its protein product is CASNTLAGGLNEQFF.

This chain uses TRBV9 with TRBJ1-1, with a tentative D call TRBD1 (6 bases). There are 14 residues in the CDR3. Trimming took off 0 bases at V and 4 bases at J, with 10 bases between the two ends. Per the germline V gene, CDR1 is SGDLS and CDR2 is YYNGEE. This chain's CDR3 is CASSVAQTGTEAFF. The CDR3 region has the DNA TGTGCCAGCAGCGTAGCGCAGACAGGCACTGAAGCTTTCTTT. Based on the CDR3 plus reference TRBV9 and TRBJ1-1, the full variable domain is DSGVTQTPKHLITATGQRVTLRCSPRSGDLSVYWYQQSLDQGLQFLIQYYNGEERAKGNILERFSAQQFPDLHSELNLSSLELGDSALYFCASSVAQTGTEAFFGQGTRLTVV.

The chain couples TRBV27 to TRBJ1-2; the match to TRBD1 covers 9 bases. V lost 3 bases to trimming and J lost 8 bases; unmatched junction nucleotides: 13. This CDR3 is 16 amino acids long. Germline V CDR1 and CDR2: MNHEY, SMNVEV (reference sequence). CDR3 residues: CASSLRMYEGQGGYTF. The CDR3 region has the DNA TGTGCCAGCAGTTTGCGTATGTACGAGGGACAGGGCGGCTACACCTTC.

The chain is built from TRBV27 and TRBJ2-1; 11 nucleotides align to TRBD1. CDR3 length: 15 residues. Looked up from germline, CDR1 is MNHEY and CDR2 is SMNVEV (reference sequence). Trimming removed 5 bases from V and 9 bases from J; junction bases left unmatched: 9. The CDR3 DNA is TGTGCCAGCAGTCCGGGACAGGGGGTAGGCCGTGAGCAGTTCTTC. Protein sequence: CASSPGQGVGREQFF.